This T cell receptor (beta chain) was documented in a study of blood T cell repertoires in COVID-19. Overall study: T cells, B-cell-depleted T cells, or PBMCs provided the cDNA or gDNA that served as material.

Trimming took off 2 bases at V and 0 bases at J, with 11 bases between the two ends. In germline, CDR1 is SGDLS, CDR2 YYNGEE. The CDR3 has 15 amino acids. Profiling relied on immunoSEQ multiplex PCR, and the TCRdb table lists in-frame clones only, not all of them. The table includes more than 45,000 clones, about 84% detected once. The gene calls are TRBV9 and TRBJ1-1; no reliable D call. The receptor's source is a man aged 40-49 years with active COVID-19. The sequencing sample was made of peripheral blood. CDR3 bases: TGTGCCAGCAGCGTCGCAGGATCTATGAACACTGAAGCTTTCTTT. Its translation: CASSVAGSMNTEAFF.